This TCR beta chain is from a study of regulatory T cells in long-lasting Graves disease. General study points: Persistent disease preferred TRBV28, TRBJ1-2 and TRBJ2-5; new disease, TRBV20-1 and TRBJ2-1.

CDR1 and CDR2 from the germline V gene are MGHRA and YSYEKL. V lost 1 base to trimming and J lost 8 bases, with 8 bases between them. The CDR3 totals 13 residues. In regard to this clonotype: The antigen is not known.

Time point of the sample: newly diagnosed GD, antithyroid drugs for less than 3 months. PBMC RNA was the source of the TCR library. From an endocrinology department in Xi'an, China, came the patients. Arm-PCR of CDR3 regions and iRepertoire HTBI primers were the basis on which TCR beta libraries were built. TCRdb reanalysed the multiplex PCR reads using MiXCR and keeps one entry per CDR3 protein. The sample includes hundreds of thousands of distinct CDR3 sequences, around 15% of them seen just once. These data also formed part of another study, on T cells in Graves' hyperthyroidism and ophthalmopathy. That source adds: In the first-round RT-PCR of the TCR CDR3, the HTBI primer set was used.

This rearrangement joins TRBV4-1 to TRBJ1-4, with D unclear. The receptor's source is a woman in her twenties or thirties with Graves disease. Sample: peripheral blood mononuclear cells (PBMCs), taken at new diagnosis, from a patient treated with antithyroid drugs. In DNA, the CDR3 is TGCGCCAGCAGCCAAGTACCGGGGGAAAAACTGTTTTTT. Its translation is CASSQVPGEKLFF.